A single sample is the source of the 13 T cell receptor beta chains below, sequenced in a study of blood T cell repertoires in COVID-19. Assay used: immunoSEQ multiplex PCR; TCRdb lists only in-frame clones, some missing. The data contain about 270,000 clones, 75% to 90% of them singletons. Sequenced material: PBMCs or T cells enriched from blood (not recorded which). These receptors all stem from a woman younger than 35 who had recovered from COVID-19.

The CDR3 coding sequence is TGTGCCAGCAGCGTAACCCTGAGTAGCGGGGGGGCCGGTGAGCAGTTCTTC. Protein: CASSVTLSSGGAGEQFF. The chain combines TRBV9 with TRBJ2-1; 11 nucleotides line up with TRBD2. In germline, CDR1 is SGDLS, CDR2 YYNGEE. The CDR3 contains 17 residues. With V trimmed by 1 base and J by 9 bases, 12 bases remained unmatched. The complete variable domain, with remaining parts taken from reference TRBV9 and TRBJ2-1, reads DSGVTQTPKHLITATGQRVTLRCSPRSGDLSVYWYQQSLDQGLQFLIQYYNGEERAKGNILERFSAQQFPDLHSELNLSSLELGDSALYFCASSVTLSSGGAGEQFFGPGTRLTVL.

For this clone: Other DNA sequences within the sample encode an identical CDR3. The chain employs TRBV7-3 and TRBJ1-1; TRBD1 is a possible D gene (5 bases). V lost 5 bases and J 1 base, leaving 8 bases between the germline ends. The CDR3 length is 13 residues. In germline, CDR1 is SGHTA, CDR2 FQGTGA. CDR3 loop: CASSPQGNTEAFF. The CDR3 DNA reads TGTGCCAGCAGCCCCCAGGGGAACACTGAAGCTTTCTTT.

The rearrangement links TRBV2 to TRBJ2-1; D ambiguous. The CDR3 extends over 15 amino acids. V was trimmed by 3 bases and J by 8 bases, leaving 17 bases between them. CDR1 is SNHLY and CDR2 is FYNNEI in the germline V gene. The CDR3 DNA follows: TGTGCCAGCAGTGATGGGCAGCCTCCGGCCCATGAGCAGTTCTTC. Amino acids: CASSDGQPPAHEQFF.

The J gene is TRBJ1-6, the V gene TRBV15, with TRBD1 as a possible D gene (6 bases). Trimming took off 3 bases at V and 9 bases at J, with 15 bases between the two ends. CDR3 length equals 15 residues. Germline lookup yields CDR1 LNHNV and CDR2 YYDKDF (reference sequence). The CDR3 sequence: CATSRQGGFGSPLHF. CDR3 DNA: TGTGCCACCAGCAGGCAAGGGGGTTTCGGTTCACCCCTCCACTTT.

The chain has TRBV5-1 and TRBJ2-2; 9 bases line up with TRBD1. CDR1 SGHRS and CDR2 YFSETQ come from the germline V gene. The CDR3 spans 15 residues. The J segment lost 7 bases and the V segment lost 4 bases, leaving 8 bases of the junction unmatched. The CDR3 DNA reads as TGCGCCAGCAGCATACGGACAGGGGTCGGCGGGGAGCTGTTTTTT. This translates into CASSIRTGVGGELFF.

V gene TRBV4-1 combines with J gene TRBJ1-3, with 7 nucleotides matching TRBD1. The CDR3 has 14 residues. Trimming removed 4 bases from V and 2 bases from J; junction bases left unmatched: 2. The germline gives CDR1 MGHRA, CDR2 YSYEKL. CDR3 sequence (DNA): TGCGCCAGCAGCCTCGACAGGGCTGGAAACACCATATATTTT. This sequence encodes CASSLDRAGNTIYF.

In DNA form, the CDR3 reads TGTGCCAGCAGCCATGTCAACAGTATGTACAATGAGCAGTTCTTC. This translates into CASSHVNSMYNEQFF. The V and J genes are TRBV4-2 and TRBJ2-1, with D uncertain. Germline CDR1 and CDR2: LGHNA and YNFKEQ. The CDR3 runs 15 residues. V shed 3 bases and J shed 4 bases, with 13 bases lying between them.

The sample holds one count of this clone. The V gene is TRBV5-1, the J gene TRBJ2-7; 8 bases agree with TRBD1. There are 15 residues in the CDR3. Unmatched junction bases numbered 11, after V lost 0 bases and J lost 9 bases. Germline CDR1 SGHRS, CDR2 YFSETQ. The CDR3 DNA follows: TGCGCCAGCAGCTTGGATCCGGACAGGGCTATCGTGCAGTACTTC. Protein sequence: CASSLDPDRAIVQYF.

J is TRBJ2-2 and V is TRBV10-3; 10 bases are shared with TRBD2. Trimming took 1 base from V and 4 from J; bases not matched to a gene: 3. CDR1 is ENHRY, CDR2 SYGVKD, per germline. The CDR3 has 16 amino acids. CDR3 in DNA: TGTGCCATCAGTGAGTTCCTAGCGGGGGTCACCGGGGAGCTGTTTTTT. Translating gives CAISEFLAGVTGELFF.

This clone was seen once. This chain links TRBV2 with TRBJ1-5; D is possibly TRBD1 (5 bases). Germline-derived CDR1 and CDR2 are SNHLY and FYNNEI. CDR3 length: 15 residues. Trimming pared 2 bases from V and 4 bases from J, leaving 12 bases between. The DNA of the CDR3 is TGTGCCAGCAGTGAATGGAGGGGAAGAAATCAGCCCCAGCATTTT. It encodes CASSEWRGRNQPQHF.

The chain has TRBV2 and TRBJ2-3; TRBD2 matches at 7 bases. V gave up 4 bases and J gave up 6 bases; unmatched junction bases: 7. CDR1 is SNHLY and CDR2 is FYNNEI in the germline V gene. The CDR3 spans 14 residues. Written as DNA, the CDR3 is TGTGCCAGCAGTGGGGGGGGGTCCACGGATACGCAGTATTTT. Residues: CASSGGGSTDTQYF.

V usage is TRBV5-1 and J usage is TRBJ2-1; 11 bases are a match to TRBD2. This CDR3 has 16 amino acids. The V gene end was trimmed by 5 bases and the J gene end by 3 bases; junction bases not matched to a gene: 7. From germline, CDR1 is SGHRS and CDR2 YFSETQ. CDR3 region: CASSKTSGGYYNEQFF. The CDR3 DNA sequence: TGCGCCAGCAGTAAAACTAGCGGGGGATACTACAATGAGCAGTTCTTC.

V gene TRBV10-2 combines with J gene TRBJ2-1; TRBD2 matches 8 bases. Germline CDR1 reads WSHSY; CDR2 reads SAAADI. The CDR3 is made up of 16 amino acids. Germline trimming cut 3 bases from V and 11 bases from J; bases unmatched to any gene: 15. The CDR3 nucleotides read TGCGCCAGCAGTGAACGAGGGGGTAGCGGGGCCAGCAAGCAGTTCTTC. Protein: CASSERGGSGASKQFF.